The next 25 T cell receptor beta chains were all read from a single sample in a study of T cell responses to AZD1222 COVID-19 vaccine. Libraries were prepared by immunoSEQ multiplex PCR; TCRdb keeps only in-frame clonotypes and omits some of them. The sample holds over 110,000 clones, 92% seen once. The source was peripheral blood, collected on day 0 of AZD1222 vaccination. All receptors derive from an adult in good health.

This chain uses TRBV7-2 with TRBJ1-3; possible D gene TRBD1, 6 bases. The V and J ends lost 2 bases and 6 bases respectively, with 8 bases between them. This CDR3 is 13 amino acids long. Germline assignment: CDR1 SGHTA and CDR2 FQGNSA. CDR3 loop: CASSLRQANTIYF. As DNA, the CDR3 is TGTGCCAGCAGCTTACGACAGGCAAACACCATATATTTT.

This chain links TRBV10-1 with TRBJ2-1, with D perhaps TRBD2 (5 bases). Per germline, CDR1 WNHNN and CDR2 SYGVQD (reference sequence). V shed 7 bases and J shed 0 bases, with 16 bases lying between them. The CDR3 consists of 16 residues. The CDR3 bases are TGCGCCAGCACCCACCCGGTGACTATCTCCTACAATGAGCAGTTCTTC. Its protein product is CASTHPVTISYNEQFF.

The CDR3 region has the DNA TGCGCCAGCAGCGGGCCCGGGGGGAACACTGAAGCTTTCTTT. Protein: CASSGPGGNTEAFF. The chain is built from TRBV5-1 and TRBJ1-1; D possibly corresponds to TRBD1 (5 bases). This CDR3 has 14 residues. Between the trimmed V and J ends, which lost 4 bases and 1 base, there was a span of 11 bases. The germline gives CDR1 SGHRS, CDR2 YFSETQ.

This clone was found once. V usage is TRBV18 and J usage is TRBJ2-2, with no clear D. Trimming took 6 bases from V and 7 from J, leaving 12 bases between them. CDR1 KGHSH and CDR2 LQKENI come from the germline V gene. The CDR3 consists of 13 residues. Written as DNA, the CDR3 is TGTGCCAGCTCTCCTGACCCCAACGGGGAGCTGTTTTTT. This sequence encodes CASSPDPNGELFF.

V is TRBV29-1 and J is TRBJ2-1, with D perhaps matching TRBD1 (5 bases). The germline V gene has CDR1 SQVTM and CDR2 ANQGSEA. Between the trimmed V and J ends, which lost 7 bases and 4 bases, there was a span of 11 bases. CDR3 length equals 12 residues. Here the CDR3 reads CSGSQGYNEQFF. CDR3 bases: TGCAGCGGGAGTCAGGGTTACAATGAGCAGTTCTTC.

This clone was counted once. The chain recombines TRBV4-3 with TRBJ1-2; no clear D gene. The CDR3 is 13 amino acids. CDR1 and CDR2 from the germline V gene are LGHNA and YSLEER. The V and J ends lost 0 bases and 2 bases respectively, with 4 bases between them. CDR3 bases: TGCGCCAGCAGCCAAGATTCGAACTATGGCTACACCTTC. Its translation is CASSQDSNYGYTF.

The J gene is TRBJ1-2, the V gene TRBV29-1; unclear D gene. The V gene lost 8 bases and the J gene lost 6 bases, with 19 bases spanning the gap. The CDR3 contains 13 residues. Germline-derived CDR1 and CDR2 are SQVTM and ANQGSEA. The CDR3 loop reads CSSESGDYDGYTF. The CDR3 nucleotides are TGCAGCTCAGAATCGGGAGATTATGATGGCTACACCTTC.

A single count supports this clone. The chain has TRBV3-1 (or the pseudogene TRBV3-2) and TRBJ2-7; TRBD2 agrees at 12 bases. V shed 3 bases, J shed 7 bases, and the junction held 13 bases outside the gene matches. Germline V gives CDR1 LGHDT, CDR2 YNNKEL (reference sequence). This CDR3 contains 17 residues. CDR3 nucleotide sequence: TGTGCCAGCAGCCACGTCCCAGGACTAGCGGGACGAGAAGAGCAGTACTTC. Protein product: CASSHVPGLAGREEQYF.

CDR3 coding DNA: TGCAGCGCCGCGGGGGATAGCAATCAGCCCCAGCATTTT. The encoded protein is CSAAGDSNQPQHF. The chain carries TRBV29-1 and TRBJ1-5, with D maybe TRBD1 (5 bases). V lost 7 bases and J lost 0, with 10 bases in between. Germline CDR1 and CDR2: SQVTM and ANQGSEA. CDR3 length equals 13 residues.

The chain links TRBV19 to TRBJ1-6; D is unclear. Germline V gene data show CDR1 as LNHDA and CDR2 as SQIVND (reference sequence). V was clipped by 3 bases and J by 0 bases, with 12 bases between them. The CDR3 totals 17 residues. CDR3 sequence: CASSILLQSSYNSPLHF. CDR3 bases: TGTGCCAGTAGTATTCTCCTACAGAGCTCCTATAATTCACCCCTCCACTTT.

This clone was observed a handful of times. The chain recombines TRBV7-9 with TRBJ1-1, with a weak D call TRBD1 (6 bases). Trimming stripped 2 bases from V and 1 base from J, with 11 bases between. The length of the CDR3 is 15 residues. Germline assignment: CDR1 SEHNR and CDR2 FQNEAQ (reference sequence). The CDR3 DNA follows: TGTGCCAGCAGCTTAAACTGGGGGCCGAACACTGAAGCTTTCTTT. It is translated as CASSLNWGPNTEAFF.

The CDR3, as DNA: TGTGCCAGCAGCCAACAACCTACAGGGAACACTGAAGCTTTCTTT. Amino acid sequence: CASSQQPTGNTEAFF. V usage is TRBV4-2 and J usage is TRBJ1-1, with D tentatively TRBD1 (5 bases). The germline V gene has CDR1 LGHNA and CDR2 YNFKEQ. The CDR3 spans 15 residues. The ends were cut back, 2 bases at V and 1 base at J, with 11 bases in the middle.

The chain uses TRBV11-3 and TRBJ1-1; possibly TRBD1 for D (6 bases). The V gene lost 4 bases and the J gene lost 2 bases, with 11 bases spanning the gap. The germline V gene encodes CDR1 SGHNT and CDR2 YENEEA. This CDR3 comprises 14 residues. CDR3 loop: CASSSGTPNTEAFF. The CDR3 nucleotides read TGTGCCAGCAGCTCCGGGACACCAAACACTGAAGCTTTCTTT.

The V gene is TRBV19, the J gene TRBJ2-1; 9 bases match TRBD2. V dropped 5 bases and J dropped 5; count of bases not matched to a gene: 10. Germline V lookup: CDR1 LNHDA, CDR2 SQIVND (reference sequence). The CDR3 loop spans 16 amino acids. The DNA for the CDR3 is TGTGCCAGTAGTGGGCGGGAGGGTAGAAGCCACAATGAGCAGTTCTTC. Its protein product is CASSGREGRSHNEQFF.

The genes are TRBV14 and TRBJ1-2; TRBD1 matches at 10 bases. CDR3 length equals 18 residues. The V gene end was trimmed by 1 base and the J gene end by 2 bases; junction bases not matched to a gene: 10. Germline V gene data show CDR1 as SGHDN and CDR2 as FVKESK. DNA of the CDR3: TGTGCCAGCAGCCAAGTGGGGGACAGGGGATCCTTCAACTATGGCTACACCTTC. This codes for CASSQVGDRGSFNYGYTF.

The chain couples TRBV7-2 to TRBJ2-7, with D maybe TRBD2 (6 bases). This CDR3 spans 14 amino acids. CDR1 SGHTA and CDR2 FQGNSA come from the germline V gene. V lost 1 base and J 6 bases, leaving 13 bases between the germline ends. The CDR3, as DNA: TGTGCCAGCAGCTTAGTCGTACGGGGGAGCGAGCAGTACTTC. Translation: CASSLVVRGSEQYF.

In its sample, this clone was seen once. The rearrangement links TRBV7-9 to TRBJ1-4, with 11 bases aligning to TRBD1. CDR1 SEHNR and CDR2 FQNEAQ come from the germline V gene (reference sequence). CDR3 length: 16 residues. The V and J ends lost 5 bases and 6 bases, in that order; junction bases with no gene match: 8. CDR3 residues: CASSRTGGNHDEKLFF. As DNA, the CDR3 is TGTGCCAGCAGCCGGACAGGGGGCAATCATGATGAAAAACTGTTTTTT.

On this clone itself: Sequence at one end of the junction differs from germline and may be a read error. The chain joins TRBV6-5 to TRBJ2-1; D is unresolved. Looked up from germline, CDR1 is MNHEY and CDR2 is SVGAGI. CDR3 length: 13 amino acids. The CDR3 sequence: CASSYSGYTEQFF. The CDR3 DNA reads TGTGCCAGCAGTTACTCGGGGTACACTGAGCAGTTCTTC.

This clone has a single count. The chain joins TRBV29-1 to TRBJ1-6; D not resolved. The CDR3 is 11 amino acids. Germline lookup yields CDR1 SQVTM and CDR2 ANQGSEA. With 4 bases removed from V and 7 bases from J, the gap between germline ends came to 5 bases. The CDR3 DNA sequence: TGCAGCGTTGGTGAGAATTCACCCCTCCACTTT. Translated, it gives CSVGENSPLHF.

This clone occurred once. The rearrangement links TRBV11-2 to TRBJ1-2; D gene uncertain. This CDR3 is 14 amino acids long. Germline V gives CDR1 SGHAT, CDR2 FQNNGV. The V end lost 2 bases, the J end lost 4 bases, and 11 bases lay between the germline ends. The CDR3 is CASSLNPGSYGYTF. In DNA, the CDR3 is TGTGCCAGCAGCTTAAACCCGGGGAGCTATGGCTACACCTTC.

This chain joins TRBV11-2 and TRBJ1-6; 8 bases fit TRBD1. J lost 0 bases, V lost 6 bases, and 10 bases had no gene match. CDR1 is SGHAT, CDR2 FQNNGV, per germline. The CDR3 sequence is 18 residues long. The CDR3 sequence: CASRLDRDHSSYNSPLHF. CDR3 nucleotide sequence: TGTGCCAGCAGACTGGACAGGGATCATTCCTCCTATAATTCACCCCTCCACTTT.

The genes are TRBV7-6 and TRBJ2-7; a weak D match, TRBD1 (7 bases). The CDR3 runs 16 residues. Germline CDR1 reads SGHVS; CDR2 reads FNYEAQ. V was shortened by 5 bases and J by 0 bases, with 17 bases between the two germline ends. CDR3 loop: CASSRPRGDSSYEQYF. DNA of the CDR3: TGTGCCAGCAGCCGCCCGAGGGGGGACAGCTCCTACGAGCAGTACTTC. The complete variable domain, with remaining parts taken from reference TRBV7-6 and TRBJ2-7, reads GAGVSQSPRYKVTKRGQDVALRCDPISGHVSLYWYRQALGQGPEFLTYFNYEAQQDKSGLPNDRFSAERPEGSISTLTIQRTEQRDSAMYRCASSRPRGDSSYEQYFGPGTRLTVT.

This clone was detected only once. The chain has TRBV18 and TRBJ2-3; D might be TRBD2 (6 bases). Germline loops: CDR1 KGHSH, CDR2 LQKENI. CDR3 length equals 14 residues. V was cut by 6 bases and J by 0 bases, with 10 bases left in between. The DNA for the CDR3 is TGTGCCAGCTCTCCGGGAGTAAGCACAGATACGCAGTATTTT. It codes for CASSPGVSTDTQYF.

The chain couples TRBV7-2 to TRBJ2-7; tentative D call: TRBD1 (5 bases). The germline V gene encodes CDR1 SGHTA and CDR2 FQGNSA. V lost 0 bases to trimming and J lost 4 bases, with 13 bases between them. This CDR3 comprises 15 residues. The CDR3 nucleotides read TGTGCCAGCAGCTTAGCGCCAGGGTCCAGGTACGAGCAGTACTTC. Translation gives CASSLAPGSRYEQYF.

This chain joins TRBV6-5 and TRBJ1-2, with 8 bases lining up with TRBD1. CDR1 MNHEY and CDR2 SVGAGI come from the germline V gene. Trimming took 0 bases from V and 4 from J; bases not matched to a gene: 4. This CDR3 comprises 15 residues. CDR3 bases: TGTGCCAGCAGTTACTCGGGGGGACAGGTCTATGGCTACACCTTC. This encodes CASSYSGGQVYGYTF.